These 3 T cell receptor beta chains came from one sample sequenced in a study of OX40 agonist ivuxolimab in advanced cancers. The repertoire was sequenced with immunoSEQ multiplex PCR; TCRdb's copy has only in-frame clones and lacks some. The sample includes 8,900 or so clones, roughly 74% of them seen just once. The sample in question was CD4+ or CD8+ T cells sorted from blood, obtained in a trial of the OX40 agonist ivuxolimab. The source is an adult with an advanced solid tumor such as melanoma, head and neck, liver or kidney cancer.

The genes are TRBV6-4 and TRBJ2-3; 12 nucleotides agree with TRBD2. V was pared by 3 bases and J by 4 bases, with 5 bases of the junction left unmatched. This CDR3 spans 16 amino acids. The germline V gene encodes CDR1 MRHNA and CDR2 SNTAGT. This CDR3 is CASSESTSGGSDTQYF. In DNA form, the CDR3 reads TGTGCCAGCAGTGAGTCGACTAGCGGGGGCTCAGATACGCAGTATTTT.

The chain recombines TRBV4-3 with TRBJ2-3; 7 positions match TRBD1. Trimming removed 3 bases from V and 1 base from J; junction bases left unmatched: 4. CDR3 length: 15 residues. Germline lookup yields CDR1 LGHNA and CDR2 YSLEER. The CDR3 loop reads CASSHRQGRTDTQYF. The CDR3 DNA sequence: TGCGCCAGCAGCCACAGACAGGGCCGCACAGATACGCAGTATTTT.

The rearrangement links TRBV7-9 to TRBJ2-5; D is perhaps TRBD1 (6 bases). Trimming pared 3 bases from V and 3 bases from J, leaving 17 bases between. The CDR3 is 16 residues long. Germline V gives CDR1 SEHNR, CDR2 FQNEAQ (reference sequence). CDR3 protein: CASSFGGQLREETQYF. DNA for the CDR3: TGTGCCAGCAGCTTTGGTGGACAGCTCAGGGAAGAGACCCAGTACTTC.